Shown below are 11 T cell receptor beta chains from a single sample sequenced in a study of blood T cell repertoires in COVID-19. Here immunoSEQ multiplex PCR was the method, and the copy in TCRdb shows in-frame clones only, minus some. The sample holds a few hundred thousand clones, just over 90% seen once. Sequenced: PBMCs or T cells enriched from blood (not recorded which). Source of these receptors: a woman aged 40 to 55 who had been exposed to COVID-19.

The rearrangement joins TRBV5-5 to TRBJ1-1, with 9 bases lining up with TRBD1. Germline V gene data show CDR1 as SGHKS and CDR2 as YYEKEE (reference sequence). V shed 3 bases, J shed 8 bases, and the junction held 5 bases outside the gene matches. This CDR3 is 13 amino acids long. In nucleotides, the CDR3 is TGTGCCAGCAGCTATGACAGGGGGTTAGAAGCTTTCTTT. It codes for CASSYDRGLEAFF.

This clone showed up just once. The rearrangement joins TRBV15 to TRBJ2-7; 9 bases are shared with TRBD1. V gave up 4 bases and J gave up 3 bases; unmatched junction bases: 7. This CDR3 comprises 15 residues. Germline assignment: CDR1 LNHNV and CDR2 YYDKDF (reference sequence). The CDR3 loop reads CATSKQGAFVYEQYF. The CDR3 region has the DNA TGTGCCACCAGCAAACAGGGGGCTTTTGTCTACGAGCAGTACTTC.

This chain joins TRBV4-2 and TRBJ1-3; possible D gene TRBD1, 5 bases. This CDR3 comprises 22 residues. V lost 4 bases to trimming and J lost 3 bases, with 34 bases between them. In germline, CDR1 is LGHNA, CDR2 YNFKEQ. The CDR3 loop is CASSPGVGGGSLLSLRGNTIYF. The CDR3 coding sequence is TGTGCCAGCAGCCCGGGGGTTGGTGGCGGGTCCTTATTAAGCTTACGTGGAAACACCATATATTTT.

The V and J genes are TRBV27 and TRBJ2-7, with 12 nucleotides matching TRBD2. The CDR3 consists of 13 residues. After removal of 6 bases from V and 9 bases from J, the junction contained 6 bases not matched to a gene. Germline V gene data show CDR1 as MNHEY and CDR2 as SMNVEV (reference sequence). Written as DNA, the CDR3 is TGTGCCAGCAGCATTCTAGCGGGAGGGGTGCAGTACTTC. As protein: CASSILAGGVQYF.

The genes are TRBV11-2 and TRBJ1-1, with TRBD1 matching over 9 bases. The CDR3 covers 15 residues. V shed 5 bases and J 1 base; nucleotides not matched to a gene: 5. The germline gives CDR1 SGHAT, CDR2 FQNNGV. The CDR3 reads CASSPRQGGNTEAFF. In DNA, the CDR3 is TGTGCCAGCAGCCCTAGACAGGGGGGGAACACTGAAGCTTTCTTT.

The rearrangement uses TRBV20-1 and TRBJ2-1; D possibly corresponds to TRBD2 (6 bases). Germline values: CDR1 DFQATT, CDR2 SNEGSKA (reference sequence). Trimming left V 3 bases short and J 7 bases short, with 16 bases between. The CDR3 contains 14 residues. The CDR3 reads CSASRRGTKNEQFF. The CDR3, as DNA: TGCAGTGCTAGTAGGAGGGGCACTAAGAATGAGCAGTTCTTC.

The rearrangement links TRBV5-4 to TRBJ1-1; weak D call: TRBD1 (6 bases). CDR1 is SGHNT and CDR2 is YYREEE in the germline V gene (reference sequence). V gave up 0 bases and J gave up 6 bases, with 15 bases separating them. The CDR3 is 15 residues long. Written as DNA, the CDR3 is TGTGCCAGCAGCTTGGACTTAGCCTCAGGGGCTGAAGCTTTCTTT. The encoded protein is CASSLDLASGAEAFF.

This chain joins TRBV11-2 and TRBJ1-4; D gene uncertain. Trimming pared 5 bases from V and 5 bases from J, leaving 12 bases between. The CDR3 is 14 amino acids. Germline CDR1 and CDR2: SGHAT and FQNNGV. The CDR3 loop reads CASSTRVPNEKLFF. CDR3 bases: TGTGCCAGCAGCACCCGGGTGCCCAATGAAAAACTGTTTTTT.

The chain carries TRBV5-1 and TRBJ2-3; 10 nucleotides line up with TRBD2. CDR1 and CDR2 from the germline V gene are SGHRS and YFSETQ. This CDR3 has 17 residues. V dropped 0 bases and J dropped 2; count of bases not matched to a gene: 6. The CDR3 spells CASSLGGTSAITDTQYF. CDR3 nucleotide sequence: TGCGCCAGCAGCTTGGGGGGGACTAGCGCCATCACAGATACGCAGTATTTT.

The V gene is TRBV2, the J gene TRBJ2-5, with 12 positions matching TRBD2. Germline trimming cut 3 bases from V and 1 base from J; bases unmatched to any gene: 9. Per the germline V gene, CDR1 is SNHLY and CDR2 is FYNNEI. The CDR3 spans 18 residues. DNA of the CDR3: TGTGCCAGCAGTGATGGCCAGCTAGCGGGGGGGACCCAAGAGACCCAGTACTTC. Amino acids: CASSDGQLAGGTQETQYF.

CDR3 bases: TGTGCCTGGAATAGGGACAGGGGTATTCATGGCTACACCTTC. This gives the protein CAWNRDRGIHGYTF. The chain is built from TRBV30 and TRBJ1-2; TRBD1 matches 10 bases. In germline, CDR1 is GTSNPN, CDR2 SVGIG (reference sequence). V lost 4 bases, J lost 6 bases, and 8 bases stayed unmatched. This CDR3 is built from 14 residues.